A single sample is the source of the 7 T cell receptor beta chains below, sequenced in a study of blood T cell repertoires in COVID-19 (TCRdb year 2020). The library was built by means of the immunoSEQ multiplex PCR assay. TCRdb stores this immuneACCESS table with in-frame sequences only. Part of the clones is absent; in the studies checked, under half of the shortfall reflects unresolved V genes, and no reason is known for the rest. This sample comprises about 120,000 clones, 70% to 80% of them detected only once. About 40% of the sample comes from the top ten. Sample: peripheral blood. The receptors shown here come from a man aged 40-49 years with active or convalescent COVID-19.

This clone was seen a few times. The V gene is TRBV5-1, the J gene TRBJ2-5, with D unresolved. V dropped 4 bases and J dropped 4 bases, with 5 bases sitting between them. The CDR3 contains 11 residues. Germline V gene sequence: CDR1 SGHRS, CDR2 YFSETQ. The CDR3 nucleotides read TGCGCCAGCAGCCTCCGAGAGACCCAGTACTTC. This translates into CASSLRETQYF.

The sample holds one count of this clone. The chain employs TRBV4-3 and TRBJ2-7; perhaps TRBD2 as D (5 bases). Germline values: CDR1 LGHNA, CDR2 YSLEER. The CDR3 is 15 residues long. V was pared by 0 bases and J by 6 bases, with 15 bases between. Here the CDR3 reads CASSQDKAGSREQYF. Here the CDR3 DNA reads TGCGCCAGCAGCCAAGATAAGGCGGGCAGTCGCGAGCAGTACTTC.

This clone showed up just a few times. The rearrangement links TRBV4-2 to TRBJ2-7, with 8 nucleotides matching TRBD1. V shed 3 bases and J 5 bases; nucleotides not matched to a gene: 15. The CDR3 consists of 17 residues. From germline, CDR1 is LGHNA and CDR2 YNFKEQ. For the CDR3, the DNA is TGTGCCAGCAGCCACCTCCCAAAGACAGGGGAGGTCCACGAGCAGTACTTC. This codes for CASSHLPKTGEVHEQYF.

The rearrangement uses TRBV23-1 and TRBJ1-5; tentatively, D is TRBD1 (5 bases). TRBV23-1 is an open reading frame whose function is uncertain. The germline V and J ends were trimmed by 4 bases and 3 bases, with 16 bases remaining between them. The length of the CDR3 is 16 residues. For the CDR3, the DNA is TGCGCCAGCAGTCCGCGGGGGTCACTACCCAATCAGCCCCAGCATTTT. This codes for CASSPRGSLPNQPQHF.

V and J are TRBV7-2 and TRBJ1-5; tentatively, D is TRBD1 (5 bases). V lost 1 base, J lost 4 bases, and 20 bases lay in between. CDR1 is SGHTA and CDR2 is FQGNSA in the germline V gene. This CDR3 contains 18 residues. CDR3 sequence reads: CASSLGPLRQSGNQPQHF. The CDR3 DNA reads TGTGCCAGCAGCTTAGGCCCACTGAGACAGAGTGGGAATCAGCCCCAGCATTTT.

This sequence joins TRBV19 and TRBJ1-6, with TRBD1 matching 8 bases. Germline V lookup: CDR1 LNHDA, CDR2 SQIVND (reference sequence). The ends lost 5 bases at V and 10 bases at J; junction bases unmatched: 7. The CDR3 loop spans 14 amino acids. In DNA, the CDR3 is TGTGCCAGTAGTCCTCCAGGGGGCATCTCACCCCTCCACTTT. The encoded protein is CASSPPGGISPLHF.

This clone occurred once. V and J are TRBV5-5 and TRBJ2-5, with D maybe TRBD2 (6 bases). V lost 2 bases, J lost 5 bases, and 10 bases lay in between. This CDR3 is 13 amino acids long. Germline V gives CDR1 SGHKS, CDR2 YYEKEE (reference sequence). The CDR3 DNA reads TGTGCCAGCAGCTTTAGCCGGGAGGAGACCCAGTACTTC. Its protein product is CASSFSREETQYF. Full variable domain (remainder filled in from reference TRBV5-5 and TRBJ2-5): DAGVTQSPTHLIKTRGQQVTLRCSPISGHKSVSWYQQVLGQGPQFIFQYYEKEERGRGNFPDRFSARQFPNYSSELNVNALLLGDSALYLCASSFSREETQYFGPGTRLLVL.